The 8 T cell receptor beta chains presented below share a single source sample, sequenced in a study of OX40 agonist ivuxolimab in advanced cancers. Library creation used the immunoSEQ multiplex PCR assay. TCRdb took over this immuneACCESS table, retaining in-frame rearrangements with V and J assigned. Such tables are incomplete; in checked studies, under half of the missing clones stem from an unresolved V gene, and the remainder is unexplained. This sample comprises some 58,000 clones, approximately 91% of them detected only once. Around 1.8% of the sample is in the top ten clones. Source: CD4+ or CD8+ T cells sorted from blood, taken in a trial of the OX40 agonist ivuxolimab. Receptors were obtained from an adult with an advanced solid tumor such as melanoma, head and neck, liver or kidney cancer.

CDR3 coding DNA: TGTGCCAGCACTCTCGGTAGCAGGCTCGGCAATCAGCCCCAGCATTTT. Translated, it gives CASTLGSRLGNQPQHF. J is TRBJ1-5 and V is TRBV9; D gene uncertain. The CDR3 sequence is 16 residues long. Germline-derived CDR1 and CDR2 are SGDLS and YYNGEE. The germline V and J ends were trimmed by 6 bases and 2 bases, with 18 bases remaining between them.

The rearrangement uses TRBV19 and TRBJ1-2; TRBD1 agrees at 9 bases. The germline CDR1 and CDR2 sequences are LNHDA and SQIVND (reference sequence). Trimming took 5 bases from V and 0 from J; bases not matched to a gene: 4. CDR3 size: 15 residues. Here the CDR3 DNA reads TGTGCCAGTAGTGTACAGGGGGCGCCTAACTATGGCTACACCTTC. It codes for CASSVQGAPNYGYTF.

The chain couples TRBV25-1 to TRBJ1-2, with unresolved D. CDR3 length: 14 amino acids. The V gene lost 2 bases and the J gene lost 7 bases, with 14 bases spanning the gap. CDR1 and CDR2 from the germline V gene are MGHDK and SYGVNS. The CDR3 protein is CASSETARSSGYTF. The DNA for the CDR3 is TGTGCCAGCAGTGAAACTGCGAGAAGCTCTGGCTACACCTTC.

The rearrangement joins TRBV19 to TRBJ2-2; possible D gene TRBD1, 6 bases. Deletions cut 2 bases from V and 6 bases from J, with 10 bases between. CDR3 length equals 14 residues. Germline V CDR1 and CDR2: LNHDA, SQIVND (reference sequence). CDR3 in amino acids: CASSILQGSGELFF. CDR3 nucleotides: TGTGCCAGTAGTATATTACAGGGATCCGGGGAGCTGTTTTTT.

This clone has a handful of counts. At one boundary the junction diverges from the germline segment, which might be a read error. The rearrangement uses TRBV11-2 and TRBJ2-7; possibly TRBD1 for D (6 bases). Germline CDR1 SGHAT, CDR2 FQNNGV. The CDR3 covers 14 residues. As DNA, the CDR3 is TGTGCCAGCAGCTTAGGCCAGGGGCTGTACGGGCAGTACTTC. Translated, it gives CASSLGQGLYGQYF.

This chain links TRBV7-9 with TRBJ2-1; 8 nucleotides line up with TRBD2. With V trimmed by 5 bases and J by 15 bases, 12 bases remained unmatched. This CDR3 contains 13 residues. Per the germline V gene, CDR1 is SEHNR and CDR2 is FQNEAQ (reference sequence). The DNA of the CDR3 is TGTGCCAGCAGCGGGGACGGACTAGCAGTCTGGTTCTTC. This gives the protein CASSGDGLAVWFF.

CDR3 loop: CAWKANGQQGLGSPLHF. In DNA form, the CDR3 reads TGTGCCTGGAAGGCCAACGGTCAACAGGGACTCGGTTCACCCCTCCACTTT. This chain joins TRBV30 and TRBJ1-6; D possibly corresponds to TRBD1 (6 bases). The CDR3 is 17 amino acids. V lost 4 bases to trimming and J lost 9 bases, with 25 bases between them. Germline CDR1 GTSNPN, CDR2 SVGIG (reference sequence).

This chain joins TRBV30 and TRBJ2-5, with 9 positions matching TRBD2. The CDR3 consists of 15 residues. The J segment lost 6 bases and the V segment lost 1 base, leaving 9 bases of the junction unmatched. From germline, CDR1 is GTSNPN and CDR2 SVGIG (reference sequence). CDR3 sequence: CAWSGAGGPSKTQYF. CDR3 nucleotide sequence: TGTGCCTGGAGTGGAGCGGGGGGACCCTCAAAGACCCAGTACTTC.